Below, 26 T cell receptor beta chains from the same sample are listed, as sequenced in a study of blood T cell repertoires in COVID-19. This table comes from immunoSEQ multiplex PCR, and its TCRdb copy is limited to in-frame clones, with some not included. This sample has about 200,000 clones, with around 82% found just once. Material: PBMCs or T cells enriched from blood (not recorded which). The receptors derive from a woman aged 55 to 70 with acute COVID-19.

The rearrangement links TRBV28 to TRBJ2-3; 7 bases fit TRBD1. Germline loops: CDR1 MDHEN, CDR2 SYDVKM. J gave up 7 bases and V 8 bases, and 12 bases lay outside the gene matches. The CDR3 sequence is 14 residues long. The CDR3, as DNA: TGTGCCAGCCTTACTCCCACAGGGGAAAATACGCAGTATTTT. This translates into CASLTPTGENTQYF.

The chain has TRBV19 and TRBJ2-3; TRBD2 matches 9 bases. V shed 0 bases, J shed 1 base, and the junction held 8 bases outside the gene matches. The germline V gene has CDR1 LNHDA and CDR2 SQIVND (reference sequence). The CDR3 covers 18 residues. The CDR3 sequence is CASSIEASGVGRTDTQYF. In nucleotides, the CDR3 is TGTGCCAGTAGTATAGAGGCTAGCGGGGTTGGACGCACAGATACGCAGTATTTT.

The DNA of the CDR3 is TGCGCCAGCAGTGAGTCGGCGGATAGCTCCTACGAGCAGTACTTC. Its protein product is CASSESADSSYEQYF. The chain recombines TRBV10-1 with TRBJ2-7; D remains unclear. This CDR3 spans 15 amino acids. Germline assignment: CDR1 WNHNN and CDR2 SYGVQD (reference sequence). V dropped 0 bases and J dropped 0 bases, with 9 bases sitting between them.

This clone was observed a single time. The chain recombines TRBV4-1 with TRBJ2-7; weak D call: TRBD1 (6 bases). The V and J ends lost 0 bases and 1 base respectively, with 13 bases between them. Per germline, CDR1 MGHRA and CDR2 YSYEKL. This CDR3 has 16 residues. In DNA form, the CDR3 reads TGCGCCAGCAGCCAAGAGGCTTACAGGGCTTCCTACGAGCAGTACTTC. Translated, it gives CASSQEAYRASYEQYF.

The V call is TRBV4-1, the J call TRBJ2-3, with 8 bases aligning to TRBD2. This CDR3 has 16 amino acids. The germline V gene has CDR1 MGHRA and CDR2 YSYEKL. The junction had 3 bases not matched to a gene; V was cut back by 1 base and J by 0 bases. DNA of the CDR3: TGCGCCAGCAGCCAAGGACTAGCGCCTAGCACAGATACGCAGTATTTT. It codes for CASSQGLAPSTDTQYF.

This clone was detected only once. The CDR3 here is CASSDRGGTEAFF. DNA for the CDR3: TGCGCCAGCAGCGACAGGGGAGGAACTGAAGCTTTCTTT. V is TRBV10-2 and J is TRBJ1-1, with 8 bases aligning to TRBD1. V was clipped by 6 bases and J by 5 bases; unmatched bases: 5. There are 13 residues in the CDR3. CDR1 and CDR2 from the germline V gene are WSHSY and SAAADI.

The rearrangement uses TRBV9 and TRBJ1-4; 7 nucleotides agree with TRBD1. The germline gives CDR1 SGDLS, CDR2 YYNGEE. This CDR3 has 16 residues. Unmatched junction bases numbered 9, after V lost 0 bases and J lost 7 bases. The CDR3 coding sequence is TGTGCCAGCAGCGTAGGGGCAGGGGGTGGTGGTGAAAAACTGTTTTTT. It codes for CASSVGAGGGGEKLFF.

This clone was recorded only once. The chain is built from TRBV5-1 and TRBJ2-2; TRBD2 aligns across 11 bases. In germline, CDR1 is SGHRS, CDR2 YFSETQ. V lost 1 base, J lost 0 bases, and 5 bases stayed unmatched. CDR3 length equals 18 residues. The CDR3 DNA sequence: TGCGCCAGCAGCTTGCTAGCGGGAGGCCGACCGAACACCGGGGAGCTGTTTTTT. As protein: CASSLLAGGRPNTGELFF.

The chain recombines TRBV9 with TRBJ1-1, with D hard to call. Trimming removed 3 bases at V and 1 base at J, with 10 bases between. This CDR3 is 14 amino acids long. The V gene's germline CDR1 is SGDLS and CDR2 YYNGEE. CDR3 loop: CASSEGGSNTEAFF. The CDR3 DNA is TGTGCCAGCAGCGAAGGAGGATCGAACACTGAAGCTTTCTTT. Drawing the rest from reference TRBV9 and TRBJ1-1, the complete variable domain is DSGVTQTPKHLITATGQRVTLRCSPRSGDLSVYWYQQSLDQGLQFLIQYYNGEERAKGNILERFSAQQFPDLHSELNLSSLELGDSALYFCASSEGGSNTEAFFGQGTRLTVV.

The chain combines TRBV27 with TRBJ1-2; perhaps TRBD1 as D (5 bases). Trimming took off 4 bases at V and 2 bases at J, with 8 bases between the two ends. This CDR3 spans 13 amino acids. The germline V gene has CDR1 MNHEY and CDR2 SMNVEV (reference sequence). This CDR3 reads CASSSRQNYGYTF. CDR3 bases: TGTGCCAGCAGTTCACGACAGAACTATGGCTACACCTTC.

In DNA form, the CDR3 reads TGTGCCAGCAGGCGACTGGGTAGGAGGGAAGAGACCCAGTACTTC. It is translated as CASRRLGRREETQYF. The genes are TRBV27 and TRBJ2-5; weak D call: TRBD2 (6 bases). The germline CDR1 and CDR2 sequences are MNHEY and SMNVEV (reference sequence). Trimming removed 6 bases at V and 3 bases at J, with 17 bases between. The CDR3 spans 15 residues.

The chain uses TRBV2 and TRBJ1-3; 7 nucleotides align to TRBD1. The CDR3 is 19 residues long. With V trimmed by 4 bases and J by 0 bases, 15 bases remained unmatched. Germline V CDR1 and CDR2: SNHLY, FYNNEI. CDR3 in amino acids: CASSGPGTAYVYSGNTIYF. For the CDR3, the DNA is TGTGCCAGCAGTGGACCCGGGACAGCATATGTCTACTCTGGAAACACCATATATTTT.

This chain links TRBV7-9 with TRBJ1-1; no definite D call. The CDR3 loop spans 13 amino acids. V lost 5 bases and J 0 bases, leaving 7 bases between the germline ends. The germline V gene encodes CDR1 SEHNR and CDR2 FQNEAQ (reference sequence). The CDR3 nucleotides are TGTGCCAGCAGCCTTACAATGAACACTGAAGCTTTCTTT. This gives the protein CASSLTMNTEAFF. The full variable domain, its missing parts supplied by reference TRBV7-9 and TRBJ1-1, is DTGVSQNPRHKITKRGQNVTFRCDPISEHNRLYWYRQTLGQGPEFLTYFQNEAQLEKSRLLSDRFSAERPKGSFSTLEIQRTEQGDSAMYLCASSLTMNTEAFFGQGTRLTVV.

This sequence joins TRBV7-2 and TRBJ1-6; TRBD1 is a possible D gene (5 bases). V shed 4 bases and J shed 5 bases, with 15 bases lying between them. Looked up from germline, CDR1 is SGHTA and CDR2 is FQGNSA. The CDR3 length is 16 residues. The CDR3 spells CASSSSLTVDNSPLHF. The CDR3 coding sequence is TGTGCCAGCAGCTCATCCTTGACAGTGGATAATTCACCCCTCCACTTT.

Here the CDR3 DNA reads TGTGCCAGCAGCTTAGGCGGTTACAATGAGCAGTTCTTC. Translated, it gives CASSLGGYNEQFF. This chain links TRBV11-3 with TRBJ2-1; D gene uncertain. The CDR3 sequence is 13 residues long. V was shortened by 1 base and J by 4 bases, with 5 bases between the two germline ends. In germline, CDR1 is SGHNT, CDR2 YENEEA.

The gene calls are TRBV2 and TRBJ1-2, with TRBD1 matching 9 bases. CDR1 SNHLY and CDR2 FYNNEI come from the germline V gene. V lost 10 bases to trimming and J lost 3 bases; unmatched junction nucleotides: 15. This CDR3 is built from 16 residues. CDR3 sequence (DNA): TGTGCCAAACCTACCGGGACAGGGATCGGCCACTATGGCTACACCTTC. It specifies CAKPTGTGIGHYGYTF.

This sequence joins TRBV24-1 and TRBJ1-2, with D hard to call. Germline lookup yields CDR1 KGHDR and CDR2 SFDVKD. Deletions cut 6 bases from V and 4 bases from J, with 5 bases between. The CDR3 runs to 11 residues. This CDR3 is CATSHSYGYTF. CDR3 in DNA: TGTGCCACCAGTCACAGCTATGGCTACACCTTC.

This chain uses TRBV3-1 (or the pseudogene TRBV3-2) with TRBJ1-5; D is undetermined. From germline, CDR1 is LGHDT and CDR2 YNNKEL (reference sequence). V lost 10 bases to trimming and J lost 0 bases, with 22 bases between them. There are 17 residues in the CDR3. CDR3 sequence reads: CAISFPQDHNSNQPQHF. The CDR3 DNA sequence: TGTGCCATCTCATTTCCTCAGGATCACAATAGCAATCAGCCCCAGCATTTT.

The chain uses TRBV6-2 or TRBV6-3 and TRBJ2-2; D not resolved. Germline assignment: CDR1 MNHEY and CDR2 SVGEGT. V was clipped by 6 bases and J by 7 bases, with 15 bases between them. The CDR3 covers 14 residues. CDR3 in amino acids: CASSPNLGSGELFF. CDR3 coding DNA: TGTGCCAGCAGCCCAAACCTTGGTAGCGGGGAGCTGTTTTTT.

J is TRBJ2-3 and V is TRBV27; 9 bases are shared with TRBD2. V lost 3 bases, J lost 4 bases, and 8 bases stayed unmatched. CDR3 size: 16 residues. Germline-derived CDR1 and CDR2 are MNHEY and SMNVEV (reference sequence). As DNA, the CDR3 is TGTGCCAGCAGTTTCGTGACTAGCGGTGGGGCAGATACGCAGTATTTT. This sequence encodes CASSFVTSGGADTQYF.

The chain employs TRBV6-4 and TRBJ2-3; a weak D match, TRBD1 (5 bases). CDR1 is MRHNA, CDR2 SNTAGT, per germline. V lost 2 bases and J 4 bases, leaving 10 bases between the germline ends. This CDR3 is built from 14 residues. CDR3 in DNA: TGTGCCAGCAGTGACAGGGGTCCACCAGATACGCAGTATTTT. It specifies CASSDRGPPDTQYF.

The chain is built from TRBV6-5 and TRBJ2-3, with D possibly matching TRBD1 (6 bases). The germline gives CDR1 MNHEY, CDR2 SVGAGI. Trimming shortened V by 5 bases and J by 0 bases, and 9 bases separated the two germline ends. The CDR3 sequence is 14 residues long. CDR3 sequence (DNA): TGTGCCAGCAGTAGGGGGAGTAGCACAGATACGCAGTATTTT. Translation gives CASSRGSSTDTQYF.

The CDR3 region is CASSRPDRGRDGYTF. The CDR3 coding sequence is TGTGCCAGCAGCCGCCCTGACAGGGGAAGGGATGGCTACACCTTC. V gene TRBV4-2 combines with J gene TRBJ1-2; 8 bases fit TRBD1. The CDR3 spans 15 residues. V gave up 4 bases and J gave up 6 bases; unmatched junction bases: 10. The germline V gene has CDR1 LGHNA and CDR2 YNFKEQ.

The rearrangement uses TRBV5-4 and TRBJ1-1, with D possibly TRBD1 on 5 matching bases. Germline assignment: CDR1 SGHNT and CDR2 YYREEE (reference sequence). Trimming cost V 5 bases and J 0 bases, with 17 bases left between them. The CDR3 runs 16 residues. The CDR3 DNA follows: TGTGCCAGCAGACCATGGGGGGGGATACTGAACACTGAAGCTTTCTTT. This encodes CASRPWGGILNTEAFF.

The V and J genes are TRBV27 and TRBJ2-1, with D maybe TRBD2 (6 bases). Between the trimmed V and J ends, which lost 4 bases and 5 bases, there was a span of 15 bases. The germline gives CDR1 MNHEY, CDR2 SMNVEV (reference sequence). The CDR3 totals 15 residues. Here the CDR3 reads CASSSGLRAHNEQFF. For the CDR3, the DNA is TGTGCCAGCAGTTCCGGACTAAGGGCCCACAATGAGCAGTTCTTC.

The chain employs TRBV28 and TRBJ1-2, with a weak D call TRBD1 (6 bases). Trimming took 3 bases from V and 4 from J, leaving 9 bases between them. Germline CDR1 MDHEN, CDR2 SYDVKM. This CDR3 is built from 13 residues. CDR3 protein: CASSLKQGYGYTF. The DNA for the CDR3 is TGTGCCAGCAGTTTGAAACAGGGCTATGGCTACACCTTC.